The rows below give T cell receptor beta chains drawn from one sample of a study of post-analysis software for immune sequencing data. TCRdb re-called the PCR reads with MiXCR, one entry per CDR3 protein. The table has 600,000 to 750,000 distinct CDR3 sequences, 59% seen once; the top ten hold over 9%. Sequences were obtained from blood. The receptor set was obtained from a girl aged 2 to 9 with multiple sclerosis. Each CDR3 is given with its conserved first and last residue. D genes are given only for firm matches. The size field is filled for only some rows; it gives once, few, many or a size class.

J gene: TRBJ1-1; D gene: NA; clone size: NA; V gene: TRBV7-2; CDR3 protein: CASSLQEVTEAFF; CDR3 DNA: TGTGCCAGCAGCTTACAGGAGGTGACTGAAGCTTTCTTT
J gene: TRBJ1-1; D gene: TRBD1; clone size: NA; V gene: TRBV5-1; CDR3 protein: CASSMDRVGTEAFF; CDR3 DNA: TGCGCCAGCAGCATGGACAGGGTCGGCACTGAAGCTTTCTTT
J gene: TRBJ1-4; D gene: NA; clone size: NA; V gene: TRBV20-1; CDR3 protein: CSASRGTRSEKRFF; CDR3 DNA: TGCAGTGCTTCCCGTGGGACCCGGTCCGAAAAACGGTTTTTT
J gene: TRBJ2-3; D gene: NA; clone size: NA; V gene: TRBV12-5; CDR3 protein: CASGLVHGMALGTDTQYF; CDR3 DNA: TGTGCTAGTGGTTTGGTACACGGGATGGCATTGGGCACAGATACGCAGTATTTT
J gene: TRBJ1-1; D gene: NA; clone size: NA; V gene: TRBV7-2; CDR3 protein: CASSFSGVNTEAFF; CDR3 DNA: TGTGCCAGCAGCTTTTCCGGGGTGAACACTGAAGCTTTCTTT
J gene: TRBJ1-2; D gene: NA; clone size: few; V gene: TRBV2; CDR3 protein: CASSASGSGYTF; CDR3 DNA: TGTGCCAGCAGTGCGTCGGGGAGTGGCTACACCTTC
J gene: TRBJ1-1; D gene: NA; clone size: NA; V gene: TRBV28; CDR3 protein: CASSLPEMNTEAFF; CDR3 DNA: TGTGCCAGCAGTCTACCGGAGATGAACACTGAAGCTTTCTTT
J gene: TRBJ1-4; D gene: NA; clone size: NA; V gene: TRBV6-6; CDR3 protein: CASRPNERNEKLFF; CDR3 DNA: TGTGCCAGCAGGCCTAACGAGAGAAATGAAAAACTGTTTTTT
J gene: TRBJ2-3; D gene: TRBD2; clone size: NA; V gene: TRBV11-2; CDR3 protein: CASSLEASGGRDTQYF; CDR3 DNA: TGTGCCAGCAGCTTAGAGGCTAGCGGGGGGCGTGATACGCAGTATTTT
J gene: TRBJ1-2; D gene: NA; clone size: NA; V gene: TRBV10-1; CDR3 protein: CASSETRSGYYGYTF; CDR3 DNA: TGCGCCAGCAGTGAGACCCGGTCGGGGTACTATGGCTACACCTTC